This entry describes one T cell receptor beta chain. Its antigen remains unidentified. Unique molecular identifiers were included in an RNA-based 3' RACE TCR library. Via MiXCR, TCRdb re-called the 3' RACE reads, giving one row per CDR3 protein. Counted here are more than 85,000 distinct CDR3 sequences, around 6.9% occurring once; the ten biggest clones make up roughly 1%. These data belong to a study of HIV-infected children after antiretroviral therapy interruption. As for the study in general: Recorded EBV and CMV exposure existed for most children. Weeks 0, 48 and 150 were sampled under continuous treatment.

Treatment defined: PENTA 11 planned treatment interruption arm or continuous ART arm. Participants had taken at least three-drug ART for at least 24 weeks. Study-level results: Naive CD4+ Gini coefficient rose by interruption end, suggesting clonal expansion.

Germline loops: CDR1 SGHRS, CDR2 YFSETQ. The length of the CDR3 is 16 residues. V shed 2 bases and J shed 5 bases, with 16 bases lying between them. The sequenced sample was CD45RA+ CD4+ T cells from PBMCs, pooled from several time points, obtained from a donor given antiretroviral therapy, either interrupted or continuous. Sample subset: naive CD4+ CD45RA+ CD45RO- T cells. This sequence joins TRBV5-1 and TRBJ2-2; D unresolved. The receptor's source is a pool of human donors with HIV. DNA for the CDR3: TGCGCCAGCAGCTTAATGGGGATCACGGGTACCGGGGAGCTGTTTTTT. Translation gives CASSLMGITGTGELFF.